One and the same sample provided the 14 T cell receptor delta chains below, sequenced in a study of in vitro expanded adult blood gammadelta T cells (dated by TCRdb to about 2020). The antigens these receptors bind are not known. The treatment or condition label on this specimen signifies: aminobisphosphonate causing endogenous IPP accumulation, around 1 uM. Following expansion, live CD3+ TCRgammadelta+ Vgamma9+ Vdelta2+ T cells were FACS-sorted using a FACS Aria III. Before expansion, PBMC received a one-day pulse of roughly 0.94 uM zoledronate and were then washed three times. Cultures were expanded for about 15 days, with IL-2 replenished every 3 to 4 days. The library was made by 5' RACE. The instrument given in TCRdb is Illumina MiSeq. Clone calls in TCRdb were regenerated from the public reads with CATT, after which identical DNA sequences shared one row. The sample table holds some 600 delta-chain clones, of which approximately 27% were seen once. 55% to 65% of the sample rests with the top ten.

Sequencing used gamma-delta T cells from peripheral blood expanded in culture, obtained from an in vitro culture stimulated with zoledronate. These receptors all come from an adult in good health.

A remark on this clone: This may come from a read error, since a much larger clone is one base off. The sample holds other DNA sequences that translate to the same CDR3. The chain employs TRDV2 and TRDJ1; unclear D gene. Since TCRdb gives no J gene, matching the DNA to germline was used here to assign it. The CDR3 runs 15 residues. Germline CDR1 is GEAIGNYY and CDR2 is EKD. CDR3 loop: CACDTLSPYTDKLIF. CDR3 in DNA: TGTGCCTGTGACACTCTTTCCCCGTACACTGATAAACTCATCTTT.

A few counts support this clone. This may be a read error: a much more frequent sequence differs by one nucleotide. Other DNA sequences of this sample code for an identical CDR3. V usage is TRDV2 and J usage is TRDJ1, with D perhaps TRDD1 or TRDD3 (6 bases each). TCRdb lists no J gene, so it was determined here by aligning the DNA to germline. This CDR3 has 18 residues. Germline CDR1 is GEAIGNYY and CDR2 is EKD. The CDR3 loop reads CACDTVLGANSYTDKLIF. The CDR3 coding sequence is TGTGCCTGTGACACCGTTTTGGGGGCTAATAGTTACACTGATAAACTCATCTTT.

In its sample, this clone ranks as medium-sized. The chain couples TRDV2 to TRDJ1; 10 bases agree with TRDD3. V trimming: 3 bases; J trimming: 1 base; junction bases outside the gene matches: 16. The germline gives CDR1 GEAIGNYY, CDR2 EKD. The CDR3 has 19 residues. In nucleotides, the CDR3 is TGTGCCTGTGACCCACTCGGGGGGGATACGCTATCGGGCACCGATAAACTCATCTTT. This sequence encodes CACDPLGGDTLSGTDKLIF.

This clone was picked up a small number of times. The rearrangement joins TRDV2 to TRDJ1, with TRDD3 matching over 11 bases. No J segment appears in TCRdb, so it was assigned here by matching the sequence to germline. Germline CDR1 and CDR2: GEAIGNYY and EKD. V dropped 4 bases and J dropped 7; count of bases not matched to a gene: 4. The CDR3 contains 13 residues. The CDR3 coding sequence is TGTGCCTGTGAACTACTGGGGGATATTAAACTCATCTTT. Its translation: CACELLGDIKLIF.

As regards this clone: A read error may be the cause here, since a much bigger clone is one base away. The chain recombines TRDV2 with TRDJ3; 12 positions match TRDD3. Because TCRdb records no J gene, it was assigned here through a match of the DNA to germline. The germline V gene encodes CDR1 GEAIGNYY and CDR2 EKD. The CDR3 totals 21 residues. DNA for the CDR3: TGTGCCTGTGACACCGTGCTGGGGGATACGCCCAGCTCCCGGGACACCCGACAGATGTTTTTC. It yields the protein CACDTVLGDTPSSRDTRQMFF.

This clone appeared a few times. The chain uses TRDV2 and TRDJ1; 8 bases map to TRDD3. TCRdb supplies no J gene; here it was assigned by aligning the nucleotide sequence to germline. Trimming at V came to 0 bases and at J to 0 bases, leaving 11 bases not matched to a gene. This CDR3 is 18 amino acids long. The germline V gene encodes CDR1 GEAIGNYY and CDR2 EKD. The CDR3 region has the DNA TGTGCCTGTGACACCGTACTGGGGGGAGGGGAATACACCGATAAACTCATCTTT. Translated: CACDTVLGGGEYTDKLIF.

This clone was found a few times. A far larger clone differs by one base, so this is likely a read error. The chain has TRDV2 and TRDJ1; 7 positions match TRDD3. The CDR3 sequence is 18 residues long. V shed 3 bases, J shed 0 bases, and the junction held 15 bases outside the gene matches. Looked up from germline, CDR1 is GEAIGNYY and CDR2 is EKD. DNA for the CDR3: TGTGCCTGTGACTCCGTAAGGGGGATGGGAAAGTACACCGATAAACTCATCTTT. Its protein product is CACDSVRGMGKYTDKLIF.

J is TRDJ1 and V is TRDV2; no clear D gene. The CDR3 loop spans 17 amino acids. V dropped 3 bases and J dropped 0 bases, with 19 bases sitting between them. In germline, CDR1 is GEAIGNYY, CDR2 EKD. The CDR3 DNA reads as TGTGCCTGTGACTCCGTACTCAAGCCCACCTACACCGATAAACTCATCTTT. Translated: CACDSVLKPTYTDKLIF.

By sample fraction, this clone is hyperexpanded. Other DNA sequences in the sample encode the same CDR3. The CDR3 nucleotides are TGTGCCTGTGAGGACCTCGCGGGCGGGGACACCCGACAGATGTTTTTC. It codes for CACEDLAGGDTRQMFF. This rearrangement joins TRDV2 to TRDJ3, with D unclear. Trimming removed 4 bases from V and 5 bases from J, with 14 bases in between. Germline V gene data show CDR1 as GEAIGNYY and CDR2 as EKD. CDR3 size: 16 residues.

This clone counts as large. This chain uses TRDV2 with TRDJ1, with 9 nucleotides matching TRDD3. The germline V gene has CDR1 GEAIGNYY and CDR2 EKD. There are 16 residues in the CDR3. V was clipped by 3 bases and J by 0 bases; unmatched bases: 7. The CDR3 DNA reads TGTGCCTGTGACCGACTGGGGGACAAGGACACCGATAAACTCATCTTT. It yields the protein CACDRLGDKDTDKLIF.

This clone is deemed large (0.1 to 1%). The rearrangement uses TRDV2 and TRDJ1, with D unresolved. In germline, CDR1 is GEAIGNYY, CDR2 EKD. CDR3 length equals 16 residues. The germline V and J ends were trimmed by 0 bases and 0 bases, with 13 bases remaining between them. The CDR3: CACDTVGPQYTDKLIF. CDR3 coding DNA: TGTGCCTGTGACACCGTGGGACCCCAGTACACCGATAAACTCATCTTT.

Concerning this clone itself: This is likely an artifact of a read error, given a far larger clone one base away. The sample has other DNA sequences that encode this CDR3 too. V and J are TRDV2 and TRDJ1; 8 nucleotides line up with TRDD3. In the absence of a J gene in TCRdb, the DNA was matched to germline to assign it here. V shed 3 bases, J shed 0 bases, and the junction held 14 bases outside the gene matches. The CDR3 is 18 residues long. Germline CDR1 GEAIGNYY, CDR2 EKD. Here the CDR3 DNA reads TGTGCCTGTGACTCTGTAAGGGGGATAGGAAAGTACACCGATAAACTCATCTTT. Translating it yields CACDSVRGIGKYTDKLIF.

This clone was observed a handful of times. Just one base apart from a much larger clone, this may be a read error. The identical CDR3 is also encoded by other nucleotide sequences in the sample. The J segment is TRDJ1; no V gene was assigned; the DNA was not compared with TRDD3, the D call given in the table. The length of the CDR3 is 17 residues. CDR3 sequence: CAVVLWGTRRYTDKLIF. In nucleotides, the CDR3 is TGTGCTGTGGTTCTATGGGGGACTCGTCGGTACACAGATAAACTCATCTTT.

As concerns this clone: TCRdb's listed protein matches a much larger clone and diverges from this DNA's translation at residue 12, likely through a read error; the protein shown comes from the DNA. The chain has TRDV2 and TRDJ1, with TRDD3 matching 8 bases. The J gene comes from matching the DNA to germline here; TCRdb lacks it. The CDR3 spans 18 residues. Germline CDR1 and CDR2: GEAIGNYY and EKD. V lost 3 bases, J lost 1 base, and 15 bases stayed unmatched. Here the CDR3 DNA reads TGTGCCTGTGACTCCGTAAGGGGGATAGGAAAGTGCACCGATAAACTCATCTTT. Its protein product is CACDSVRGIGKCTDKLIF.